This entry lists 12 T cell receptor beta chains sequenced from one sample in a study of blood T cells in healthy people across ages. Using a J-beta primer mix together with a sample-barcoded 5' primer, a second PCR was run for about 7 to 12 cycles. TCRdb re-derived calls from the 5' RACE reads in MiXCR, one entry per CDR3 protein. Found here are about 1,400,000 distinct CDR3 sequences, around 59% of them singletons; the top ten hold more than 6%. Sequencing was performed on blood. These receptors were taken from a man aged 18 to 35 in good health.

The chain is built from TRBV5-6 and TRBJ1-1; no clear D gene. Germline CDR1 and CDR2: SGHDT and YYEEEE. The CDR3 is 13 amino acids. The V and J ends lost 4 bases and 6 bases respectively, with 13 bases between them. The chain's CDR3 is CASSPIQTPEAFF. The CDR3, as DNA: TGTGCCAGCAGCCCCATACAAACCCCTGAAGCTTTCTTT.

The gene calls are TRBV10-3 and TRBJ1-4, with D perhaps matching TRBD1 (5 bases). The CDR3 extends over 15 amino acids. Per germline, CDR1 ENHRY and CDR2 SYGVKD. With 2 bases removed from V and 3 bases from J, the gap between germline ends came to 10 bases. CDR3 nucleotides: TGTGCCATCAGTGAGGCGGACACCGCTAATGAAAAACTGTTTTTT. Protein product: CAISEADTANEKLFF.

This clonotype was detected only a few times. V gene TRBV5-5 combines with J gene TRBJ2-1; TRBD1 might be the D (6 bases). The germline CDR1 and CDR2 sequences are SGHKS and YYEKEE (reference sequence). The CDR3 consists of 15 residues. V was clipped by 0 bases and J by 1 base, with 8 bases between them. This CDR3 is CASSLVRGSYNEQFF. As DNA, the CDR3 is TGTGCCAGCAGCTTGGTCAGGGGTTCCTACAATGAGCAGTTCTTC.

In its sample, this clonotype was seen a few times. The chain is built from TRBV10-3 and TRBJ1-2; maybe TRBD1 (6 bases). The CDR3 is made up of 11 amino acids. The V end lost 11 bases, the J end lost 5 bases, and 12 bases lay between the germline ends. CDR1 and CDR2 (germline): ENHRY, SYGVKD. This CDR3 is CAGRGQYGYTF. The CDR3 nucleotides read TGTGCCGGCAGAGGACAGTATGGCTACACCTTC.

The chain links TRBV20-1 to TRBJ2-5; D is possibly TRBD1 (6 bases). Trimming took off 6 bases at V and 5 bases at J, with 16 bases between the two ends. Germline values: CDR1 DFQATT, CDR2 SNEGSKA (reference sequence). This CDR3 spans 13 amino acids. CDR3 residues: CSARWGRGETQYF. CDR3 DNA sequence: TGCAGTGCCAGATGGGGAAGGGGGGAGACCCAGTACTTC.

There are a few counts of this clonotype. The junction differs from germline at one of its ends, possibly a read error. The chain carries TRBV20-1 and TRBJ2-3, with no clear D. CDR1 DFQATT and CDR2 SNEGSKA come from the germline V gene (reference sequence). The CDR3 extends over 15 amino acids. CDR3 nucleotides: TGCAGTGCTAGTACGGCCCCCCGTAGCACGGATACGCAGTATTTT. This codes for CSASTAPRSTDTQYF.

This clonotype was detected a few times. J is TRBJ2-7 and V is TRBV9; a weak D match, TRBD1 (6 bases). CDR3 size: 15 residues. Germline loops: CDR1 SGDLS, CDR2 YYNGEE. V was cut by 0 bases and J by 6 bases, with 16 bases left in between. CDR3 in DNA: TGTGCCAGCAGCGTAGAGTTGGACGTCAGGGGCGAGCAGTACTTC. Translated, it gives CASSVELDVRGEQYF. Full variable domain (remainder filled in from reference TRBV9 and TRBJ2-7): DSGVTQTPKHLITATGQRVTLRCSPRSGDLSVYWYQQSLDQGLQFLIQYYNGEERAKGNILERFSAQQFPDLHSELNLSSLELGDSALYFCASSVELDVRGEQYFGPGTRLTVT.

The genes are TRBV12-3 or TRBV12-4 and TRBJ2-1; the match to TRBD2 covers 7 bases. The V and J ends lost 5 bases and 6 bases, in that order; junction bases with no gene match: 16. The CDR3 runs 17 residues. Here the CDR3 reads CASSRASGGMGPNEQFF. DNA for the CDR3: TGTGCCAGCAGTCGGGCTAGCGGAGGGATGGGGCCCAATGAGCAGTTCTTC.

The rearrangement joins TRBV7-9 to TRBJ2-7, with no clear D. The V gene's germline CDR1 is SEHNR and CDR2 FQNEAQ (reference sequence). The CDR3 is 14 amino acids. Deletions cut 0 bases from V and 3 bases from J, with 9 bases between. The CDR3 nucleotides read TGTGCCAGCAGCTTAGCTCTACCTGGCTACGAGCAGTACTTC. Translation: CASSLALPGYEQYF.

Comment on this clonotype: Sequence at one end of the junction differs from germline and may be a read error. V usage is TRBV20-1 and J usage is TRBJ2-7, with 12 bases that match TRBD2. This CDR3 contains 16 residues. From germline, CDR1 is DFQATT and CDR2 SNEGSKA (reference sequence). CDR3 sequence reads: CSATHMTSGGTYEQYF. CDR3 DNA sequence: TGTAGTGCTACGCACATGACTAGCGGGGGTACCTACGAGCAGTACTTC.

V is TRBV14 and J is TRBJ1-2; D gene uncertain. V was shortened by 5 bases and J by 5 bases, with 12 bases between the two germline ends. CDR3 size: 13 residues. The germline V gene encodes CDR1 SGHDN and CDR2 FVKESK. Here the CDR3 reads CASSDPSRYGYTF. CDR3 bases: TGTGCCAGCAGCGATCCATCGAGATATGGCTACACCTTC.

The V gene is TRBV28, the J gene TRBJ2-5, with a tentative D call TRBD2 (7 bases). The J call is in doubt because the DNA end fits TRBJ2-7 better. Germline V gives CDR1 MDHEN, CDR2 SYDVKM. The CDR3 contains 16 residues. The CDR3 protein is CASSLEGGGHPFEQYF. DNA of the CDR3: TGTGCCAGCAGTTTAGAAGGGGGGGGTCATCCGTTCGAGCAGTACTTC.